Detailed here is one T cell receptor beta chain. Antigen unknown. These data are taken from a study of T cells in pancreatic ductal adenocarcinoma. Clones were sequenced by immunoSEQ multiplex PCR, and TCRdb holds only the in-frame ones, with some missing. Of around 15,000 clones listed, around nine tenths are singletons. V was shortened by 0 bases and J by 2 bases, with 18 bases between the two germline ends. Germline assignment: CDR1 LGHNA and CDR2 YSLEER. This CDR3 contains 18 residues. Study-level findings and limits: Tumor-versus-blood clonality comparisons may be biased toward lower tumor diversity. Mean clonality was about 0.12 in tumors and roughly 0.068 in blood, not significantly different. This surgical cohort overrepresents the minority presenting with early-stage disease. Compared with tumor, blood showed more total productive templates and roughly 8-fold more clonotypes.

No neoadjuvant therapy was given to the selected pancreatic ductal adenocarcinoma patients before their surgery. Material for sequencing was PBMCs. The genes are TRBV4-3 and TRBJ2-3, with D uncertain. This clonotype was sampled from a human donor with pancreatic ductal adenocarcinoma. This CDR3 is CASSQESIAFLNTDTQYF. The CDR3 DNA reads as TGCGCCAGCAGCCAAGAGTCCATTGCCTTCCTTAACACAGATACGCAGTATTTT.